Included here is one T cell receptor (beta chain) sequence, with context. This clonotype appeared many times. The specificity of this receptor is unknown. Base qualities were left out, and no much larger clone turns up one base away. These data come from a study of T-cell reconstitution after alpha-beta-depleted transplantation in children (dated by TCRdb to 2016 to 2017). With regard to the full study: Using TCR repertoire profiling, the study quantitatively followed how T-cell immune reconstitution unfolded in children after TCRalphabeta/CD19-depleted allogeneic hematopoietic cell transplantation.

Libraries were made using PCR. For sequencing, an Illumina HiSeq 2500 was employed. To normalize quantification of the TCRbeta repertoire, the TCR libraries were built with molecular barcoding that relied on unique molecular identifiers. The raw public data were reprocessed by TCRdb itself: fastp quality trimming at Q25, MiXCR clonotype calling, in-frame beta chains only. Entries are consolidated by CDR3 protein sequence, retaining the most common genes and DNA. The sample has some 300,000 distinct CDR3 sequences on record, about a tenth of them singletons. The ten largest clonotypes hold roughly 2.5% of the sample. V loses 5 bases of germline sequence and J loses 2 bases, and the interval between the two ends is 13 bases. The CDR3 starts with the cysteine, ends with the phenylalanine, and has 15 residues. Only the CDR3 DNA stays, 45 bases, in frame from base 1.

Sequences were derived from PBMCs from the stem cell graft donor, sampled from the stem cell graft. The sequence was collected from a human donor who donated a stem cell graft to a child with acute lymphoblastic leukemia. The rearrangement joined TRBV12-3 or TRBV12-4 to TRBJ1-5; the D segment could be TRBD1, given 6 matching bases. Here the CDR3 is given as CASSPTGWGNQPQHF. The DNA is TGTGCCAGCAGTCCGACAGGCTGGGGCAATCAGCCCCAGCATTTT.